Below are 17 T cell receptor beta chains sequenced from a single sample in a study of cytomegalovirus exposure and HLA in healthy donors. PCR involved 60 Vbeta and 13 Jbeta primers. The assay was immunoSEQ multiplex PCR, and TCRdb's table has in-frame clones only and misses some. The sample records roughly 92,000 clones, around 8% being singletons. Material: PBMCs. The source of these receptors is a man aged 50-59 years in good health and CMV-seronegative.

The CDR3 region is CASRAGTGSGEAFF. CDR3 coding DNA: TGTGCCAGCAGGGCCGGGACAGGGTCGGGTGAAGCTTTCTTT. The rearrangement uses TRBV7-9 and TRBJ1-1, with 9 bases fitting TRBD1. V shed 6 bases, J shed 7 bases, and the junction held 9 bases outside the gene matches. CDR1 and CDR2 from the germline V gene are SEHNR and FQNEAQ (reference sequence). The CDR3 is made up of 14 amino acids.

J is TRBJ2-7 and V is TRBV7-9, with D possibly being TRBD1 (6 bases). The germline V gene encodes CDR1 SEHNR and CDR2 FQNEAQ (reference sequence). Trimming left V 9 bases short and J 3 bases short, with 15 bases between. The CDR3 loop spans 13 amino acids. The CDR3 DNA reads TGTGCCAGTCAAGACAGGCCTGGCTACGAGCAGTACTTC. It yields the protein CASQDRPGYEQYF.

This clone came up a few times. V usage is TRBV25-1 and J usage is TRBJ1-1, with D possibly TRBD1 on 6 matching bases. The V end lost 8 bases, the J end lost 0 bases, and 10 bases lay between the germline ends. The CDR3 length is 13 residues. Germline V gene sequence: CDR1 MGHDK, CDR2 SYGVNS. DNA for the CDR3: TGTGCCAGCCAGGGGTCCGTGAACACTGAAGCTTTCTTT. The encoded protein is CASQGSVNTEAFF.

This clone was seen only a few times. This chain links TRBV2 with TRBJ2-5, with 7 bases aligning to TRBD1. This CDR3 comprises 13 residues. The germline V gene encodes CDR1 SNHLY and CDR2 FYNNEI. J gave up 2 bases and V 5 bases, and 2 bases lay outside the gene matches. CDR3 nucleotides: TGTGCCAGCAGTCTACAGGGGCAAGAGACCCAGTACTTC. This codes for CASSLQGQETQYF.

This clone was seen more than once but under ten times. The chain employs TRBV19 and TRBJ1-5; 7 positions match TRBD1. Germline V gene data show CDR1 as LNHDA and CDR2 as SQIVND (reference sequence). The length of the CDR3 is 14 residues. V dropped 7 bases and J dropped 10; count of bases not matched to a gene: 13. CDR3 loop: CASTPQGQNLPQHF. DNA for the CDR3: TGTGCCAGTACCCCACAGGGGCAGAATCTTCCCCAGCATTTT.

This sequence joins TRBV27 and TRBJ2-5; TRBD2 agrees at 11 bases. V trimming: 5 bases; J trimming: 2 bases; junction bases outside the gene matches: 7. This CDR3 has 16 residues. CDR1 MNHEY and CDR2 SMNVEV come from the germline V gene (reference sequence). CDR3 nucleotide sequence: TGTGCCAGCAGTCTGGGACTAGCGGAGGCGCAAGAGACCCAGTACTTC. It encodes CASSLGLAEAQETQYF.

CDR3 nucleotide sequence: TGTGCCAGCAAGGGCGGACAGGGGAATGAAAAACTGTTTTTT. It yields the protein CASKGGQGNEKLFF. The V gene is TRBV2, the J gene TRBJ1-4; 9 nucleotides align to TRBD1. Germline V CDR1 and CDR2: SNHLY, FYNNEI. The CDR3 has 14 amino acids. With 7 bases clipped from V and 5 bases from J, the junction kept 5 bases outside the gene matches.

The chain has TRBV19 and TRBJ2-7; D gene uncertain. Germline CDR1 reads LNHDA; CDR2 reads SQIVND (reference sequence). The CDR3 extends over 14 amino acids. Trimming pared 3 bases from V and 0 bases from J, leaving 9 bases between. The CDR3 coding sequence is TGTGCCAGTAGTATCACCCCTAGCTCCTACGAGCAGTACTTC. Protein: CASSITPSSYEQYF.

The rearrangement links TRBV7-3 to TRBJ2-3, with a tentative D call TRBD1 (5 bases). This CDR3 comprises 15 residues. V lost 5 bases and J lost 7, with 19 bases in between. CDR1 SGHTA and CDR2 FQGTGA come from the germline V gene. The CDR3 bases are TGTGCCAGCAGCCCTTTAGGGGAAGCCTTCCATACGCAGTATTTT. This translates into CASSPLGEAFHTQYF.

This clone has more than one count but fewer than ten. The chain carries TRBV5-1 and TRBJ2-5, with no clear D. Trimming removed 0 bases at V and 5 bases at J, with 5 bases between. CDR1 is SGHRS and CDR2 is YFSETQ in the germline V gene. This CDR3 has 12 residues. Here the CDR3 reads CASSLESETQYF. The CDR3 nucleotides read TGCGCCAGCAGCTTGGAAAGCGAGACCCAGTACTTC.

This chain joins TRBV28 and TRBJ1-4, with D maybe TRBD1 (5 bases). Germline CDR1 MDHEN, CDR2 SYDVKM. There are 14 residues in the CDR3. V lost 8 bases and J lost 11, with 21 bases in between. The CDR3 spells CASVGGGSLGKLFF. As DNA, the CDR3 is TGTGCCAGCGTCGGGGGGGGATCACTGGGGAAACTGTTTTTT.

This clone was recorded a few times. The chain is built from TRBV27 and TRBJ1-1, with 7 bases aligning to TRBD1. Germline V CDR1 and CDR2: MNHEY, SMNVEV (reference sequence). The ends lost 6 bases at V and 1 base at J; junction bases unmatched: 8. The CDR3 spans 15 residues. In DNA form, the CDR3 reads TGTGCCAGCAGCAGACAGGGTGCGGGGAACACTGAAGCTTTCTTT. It encodes CASSRQGAGNTEAFF.

This clone was counted between two and nine times. CDR3 region: CASSYAQVEAFF. CDR3 bases: TGTGCCAGCAGTTACGCGCAAGTTGAAGCTTTCTTT. The V gene is TRBV6-6, the J gene TRBJ1-1; unclear D gene. The CDR3 is 12 residues long. Germline CDR1 is MNHNY and CDR2 is SVGAGI (reference sequence). V lost 2 bases and J lost 7, with 8 bases in between.

The rearrangement uses TRBV11-2 and TRBJ1-5; TRBD1 agrees at 9 bases. The CDR3 spans 15 residues. The J segment lost 4 bases and the V segment lost 1 base, leaving 2 bases of the junction unmatched. Per the germline V gene, CDR1 is SGHAT and CDR2 is FQNNGV. The CDR3 region has the DNA TGTGCCAGCAGCTTAGGGGACAGGGCTAATCAGCCCCAGCATTTT. As protein: CASSLGDRANQPQHF.

The chain joins TRBV2 to TRBJ2-5, with 8 bases matching TRBD1. The CDR3 sequence is 14 residues long. V lost 7 bases, J lost 5 bases, and 9 bases stayed unmatched. Germline CDR1 SNHLY, CDR2 FYNNEI. The CDR3 coding sequence is TGTGCCAGCAAGTCGCAGGGGGCTTCGGAGACCCAGTACTTC. Amino acid sequence: CASKSQGASETQYF.

The table lists this clone with a few counts. This CDR3 reads CASGEQGGTEAFF. In DNA, the CDR3 is TGTGCCAGCGGGGAACAGGGTGGAACTGAAGCTTTCTTT. The chain joins TRBV6-5 to TRBJ1-1; a weak D match, TRBD1 (6 bases). V lost 8 bases to trimming and J lost 5 bases, with 15 bases between them. Germline-derived CDR1 and CDR2 are MNHEY and SVGAGI. CDR3 size: 13 residues.

In this sample, this clone turned up many times. The chain combines TRBV5-1 with TRBJ1-4; D is ambiguous. The V end was cut by 4 bases, the J end by 4 bases, with 14 bases between. CDR1 is SGHRS and CDR2 is YFSETQ in the germline V gene. The CDR3 loop spans 15 amino acids. The CDR3 here is CASSHSLGLNEKLFF. CDR3 nucleotides: TGCGCCAGCAGCCACTCCCTGGGCCTTAATGAAAAACTGTTTTTT.